The clone carrying this T cell receptor beta chain came up once. Antigen unknown. The table came from immunoSEQ multiplex PCR; TCRdb's copy has only in-frame clones and leaves some out. The table includes 100,000 or so clones, approximately 87% detected once. This record belongs to a study of T cell responses to AZD1222 COVID-19 vaccine. Study-wide results and limits: Of the AZD1222 recipients, only 6 or 7 were seropositive at baseline. Unmutated variant regions are reportedly the target of nearly half of TCRs that are spike-specific.

CDR3 length: 14 amino acids. Losses at the gene ends were 2 bases for V and 3 bases for J; bases not matched to a gene: 0. Germline CDR1 and CDR2: SGDLS and YYNGEE. The chain uses TRBV9 and TRBJ2-1, with 9 bases lining up with TRBD2. This TCR was recovered from an adult in good health. The source was peripheral blood, collected on day 0 of AZD1222 vaccination. The chain's CDR3 is CASSVSGSYNEQFF. The CDR3 nucleotides are TGTGCCAGCAGCGTTAGCGGGAGCTACAATGAGCAGTTCTTC. The full variable domain, rest sourced from reference TRBV9 and TRBJ2-1, is DSGVTQTPKHLITATGQRVTLRCSPRSGDLSVYWYQQSLDQGLQFLIQYYNGEERAKGNILERFSAQQFPDLHSELNLSSLELGDSALYFCASSVSGSYNEQFFGPGTRLTVL.